This T cell receptor beta chain was sequenced in a study of CXCR3-negative and CXCR3-positive naive CD8 T cells. This clonotype ranks as medium-sized in terms of frequency. Antigen unknown. General study findings and limits: Compared with CXCR3-negative naive cells, CXCR3-positive naive cells showed more hydrophobic TRB CDR3s. Whereas memory cells differed, naive CXCR3-negative and CXCR3-positive cells shared similar TRBV-TRBJ usage.

In germline, CDR1 is SQVTM, CDR2 ANQGSEA. This CDR3 contains 14 residues. All TRB cDNA libraries came from 5' RACE performed with UMI labels. For each CDR3 protein, TCRdb gives one entry from its re-call of the 5' RACE reads, without DNA. This table lists about 3,100 distinct CDR3 sequences. Sorting was done in triplicate for each CD8+ T cell subset (about 320,000 cells each). CD45RO-CCR7+CD27+CD95- expression identified naive CD8+ T cells. This clonotype was sampled from a human donor in good health. Some clones in this sample may be carry-over from other donors' samples. The gene calls are TRBV29-1 and TRBJ1-3. Material: naive CXCR3+ CD8+ T cells from blood. Stated subset: CD45RO-CCR7+CD27+CD95- naive CD8+ T cells expressing CXCR3 (TNR3+). The CDR3 spells CSVAGQGSGNTIYF.